This T cell receptor beta chain was retrieved from a study of cytomegalovirus exposure and HLA in healthy donors. A multiplex PCR was run with 60 Vbeta primers and 13 Jbeta primers. Only in-frame clones appear in the TCRdb table, and some are missing; sequencing was by immunoSEQ multiplex PCR. The repertoire has fewer than 250,000 clones, around 75% of them found once; the top ten carry approximately 3.1%. A word on this clone: The antigen remains undetermined.

The CDR3 consists of 17 residues. From germline, CDR1 is SGHVS and CDR2 FNYEAQ. J was trimmed by 2 bases and V by 3 bases; bases with no gene match: 7. Study outcomes and limitations: Rarity characterized most TCR sequences, yet some public TCRs appeared in many donors. In a later analysis, V- and J-gene trimming of beta chains associated with a DCLRE1C missense variant, replicated independently.

The V and J genes are TRBV7-6 and TRBJ2-6; 7 positions agree with TRBD2. The receptor comes from a woman aged 25-40 years in good health and CMV-seropositive. The sample was PBMCs. In nucleotides, the CDR3 is TGTGCCAGCAGCTTTAGGCAGGGAGGGACTGGGGCCAACGTCCTGACTTTC. Translated: CASSFRQGGTGANVLTF. Full variable domain (rest looked up from reference TRBV7-6 and TRBJ2-6): GAGVSQSPRYKVTKRGQDVALRCDPISGHVSLYWYRQALGQGPEFLTYFNYEAQQDKSGLPNDRFSAERPEGSISTLTIQRTEQRDSAMYRCASSFRQGGTGANVLTFGAGSRLTVL.